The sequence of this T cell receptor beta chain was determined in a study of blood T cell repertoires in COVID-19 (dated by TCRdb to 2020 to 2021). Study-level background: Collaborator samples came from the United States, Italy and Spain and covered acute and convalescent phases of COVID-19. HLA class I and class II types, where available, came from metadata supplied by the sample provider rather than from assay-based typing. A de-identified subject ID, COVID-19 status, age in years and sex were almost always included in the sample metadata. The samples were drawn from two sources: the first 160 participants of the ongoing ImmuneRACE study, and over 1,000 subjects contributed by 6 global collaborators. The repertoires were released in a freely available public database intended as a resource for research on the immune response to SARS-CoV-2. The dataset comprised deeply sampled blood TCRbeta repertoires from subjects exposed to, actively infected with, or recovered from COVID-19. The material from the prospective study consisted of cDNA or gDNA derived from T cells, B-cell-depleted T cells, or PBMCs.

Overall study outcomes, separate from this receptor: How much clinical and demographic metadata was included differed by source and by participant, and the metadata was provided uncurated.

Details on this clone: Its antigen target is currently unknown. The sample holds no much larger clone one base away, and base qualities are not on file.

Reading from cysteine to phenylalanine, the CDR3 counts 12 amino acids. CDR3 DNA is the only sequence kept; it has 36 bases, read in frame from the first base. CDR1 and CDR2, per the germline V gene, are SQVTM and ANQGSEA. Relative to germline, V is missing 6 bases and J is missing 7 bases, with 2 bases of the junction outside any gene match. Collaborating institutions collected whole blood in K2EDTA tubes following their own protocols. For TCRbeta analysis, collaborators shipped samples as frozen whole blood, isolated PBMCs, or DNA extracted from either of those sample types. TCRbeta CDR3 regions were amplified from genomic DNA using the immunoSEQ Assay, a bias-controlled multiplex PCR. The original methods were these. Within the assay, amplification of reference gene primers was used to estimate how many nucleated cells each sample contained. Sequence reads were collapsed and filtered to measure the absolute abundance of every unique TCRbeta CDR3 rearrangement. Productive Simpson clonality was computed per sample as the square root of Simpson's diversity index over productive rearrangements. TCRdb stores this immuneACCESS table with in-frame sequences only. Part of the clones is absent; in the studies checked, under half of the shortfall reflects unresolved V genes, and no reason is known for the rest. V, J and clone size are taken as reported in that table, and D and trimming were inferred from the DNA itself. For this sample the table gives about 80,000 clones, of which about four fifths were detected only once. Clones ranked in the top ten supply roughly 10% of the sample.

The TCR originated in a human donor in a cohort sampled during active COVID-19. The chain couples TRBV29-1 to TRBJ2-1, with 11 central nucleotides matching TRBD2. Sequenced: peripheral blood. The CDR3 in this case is CSVASGRNEQFF. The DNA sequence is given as TGCAGCGTGGCTAGCGGGAGGAATGAGCAGTTCTTC.